This T cell receptor beta chain was identified in a study of Graves' ophthalmopathy and Graves' hyperthyroidism. Study background: There was a collection of peripheral blood at initial diagnosis, before any treatment. Overall study results and limits: Sensitivity of roughly 88% and specificity of approximately 81% were achieved when a 13-signature model separated ophthalmopathy from stable hyperthyroidism.

The authors amplified TCR beta CDR3 regions, and they did so from RNA transcripts for repertoire sequencing. A first-round RT-PCR used HTBI primers, followed by a second-round multiplex PCR. TCRdb used MiXCR to reprocess the multiplex PCR reads, holding one entry per CDR3 protein. This sample has 650,000 to 900,000 distinct CDR3 sequences, with roughly two fifths found just once. This clonotype appeared once. Its antigen is still unknown. Having ophthalmopathy, the donors showed moderate-to-severe activity, CAS ≥3 and NOSPECS ≥4, with disease lasting under 3 months. The authors used Ficoll-Paque density gradient centrifugation to separate PBMCs. The input was roughly 9.3 ml of fresh peripheral blood. Trimming shortened V by 3 bases and J by 3 bases, and 12 bases separated the two germline ends. This CDR3 has 14 residues. CDR1 is DFQATT and CDR2 is SNEGSKA in the germline V gene (reference sequence).

The TCR comes from an adult man with Graves' ophthalmopathy. The sequenced sample consisted of peripheral blood. The gene calls are TRBV20-1 and TRBJ2-1; unclear D gene. CDR3 in DNA: TGCAGTGCTAGGAGGACGGATAGCTACAATGAGCAGTTCTTC. It codes for CSARRTDSYNEQFF.